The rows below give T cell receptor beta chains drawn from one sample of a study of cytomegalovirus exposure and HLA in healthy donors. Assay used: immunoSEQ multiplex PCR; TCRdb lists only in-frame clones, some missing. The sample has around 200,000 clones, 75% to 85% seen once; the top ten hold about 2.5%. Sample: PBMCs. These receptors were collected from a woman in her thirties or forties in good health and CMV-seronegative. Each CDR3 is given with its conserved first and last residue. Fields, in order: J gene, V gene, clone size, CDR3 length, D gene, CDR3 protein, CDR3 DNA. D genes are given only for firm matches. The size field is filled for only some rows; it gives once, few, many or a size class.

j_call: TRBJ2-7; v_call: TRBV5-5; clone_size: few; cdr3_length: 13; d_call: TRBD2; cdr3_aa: CASRGPGLVGQYF; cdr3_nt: TGTGCCAGCAGGGGGCCGGGACTAGTAGGGCAGTACTTC
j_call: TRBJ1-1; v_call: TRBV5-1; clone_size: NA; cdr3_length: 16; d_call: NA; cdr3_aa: CASTRTSPTFGTEAFF; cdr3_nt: TGCGCCAGCACCCGGACAAGTCCGACTTTTGGCACTGAAGCTTTCTTT
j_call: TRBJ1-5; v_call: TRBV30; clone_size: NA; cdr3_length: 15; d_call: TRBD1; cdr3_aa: CAWKDVGQGDQPQHF; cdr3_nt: TGTGCCTGGAAGGATGTAGGACAGGGGGATCAGCCCCAGCATTTT
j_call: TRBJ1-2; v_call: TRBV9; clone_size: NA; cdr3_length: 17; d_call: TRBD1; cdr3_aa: CASSGRIPGGEFYGYTF; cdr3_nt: TGTGCCAGCAGCGGACGTATACCAGGGGGCGAGTTCTATGGCTACACCTTC
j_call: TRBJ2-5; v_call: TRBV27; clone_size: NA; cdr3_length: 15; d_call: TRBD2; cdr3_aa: CASRRTPDGRETQYF; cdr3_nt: TGTGCCAGCAGGCGGACACCCGACGGGAGGGAGACCCAGTACTTC
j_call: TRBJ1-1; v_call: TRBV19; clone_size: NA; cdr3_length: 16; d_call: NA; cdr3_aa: CATNPSTGFMNTEAFF; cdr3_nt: TGTGCCACCAACCCAAGCACAGGGTTCATGAACACTGAAGCTTTCTTT
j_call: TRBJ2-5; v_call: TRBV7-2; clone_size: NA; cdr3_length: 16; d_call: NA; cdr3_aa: CASSSRPAPAGETQYF; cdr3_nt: TGTGCCAGCAGCTCCCGTCCCGCCCCTGCCGGAGAGACCCAGTACTTC
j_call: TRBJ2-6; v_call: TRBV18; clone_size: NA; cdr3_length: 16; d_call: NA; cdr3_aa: CASSPGAASGANVLTF; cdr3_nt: TGTGCCAGCTCACCAGGGGCAGCCTCTGGGGCCAACGTCCTGACTTTC
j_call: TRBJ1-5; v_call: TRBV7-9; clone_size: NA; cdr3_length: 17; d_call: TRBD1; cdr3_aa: CASSLGVAGGDIQPQHF; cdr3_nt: TGTGCCAGCAGCTTAGGAGTCGCAGGGGGCGATATACAGCCCCAGCATTTT
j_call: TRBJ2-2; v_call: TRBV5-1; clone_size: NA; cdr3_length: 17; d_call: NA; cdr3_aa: CATKETPLAANTGELFF; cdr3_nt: TGCGCCACAAAGGAAACACCCCTGGCGGCGAACACCGGGGAGCTGTTTTTT
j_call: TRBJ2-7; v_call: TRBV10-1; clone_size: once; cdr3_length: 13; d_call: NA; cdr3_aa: CASSARGSYEQYF; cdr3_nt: TGCGCCAGCAGTGCGCGGGGATCCTACGAGCAGTACTTC
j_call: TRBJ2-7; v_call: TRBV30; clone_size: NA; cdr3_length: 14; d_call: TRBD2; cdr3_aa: CAWSVLGGMTEQYF; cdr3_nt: TGTGCCTGGAGTGTACTGGGGGGGATGACCGAGCAGTACTTC
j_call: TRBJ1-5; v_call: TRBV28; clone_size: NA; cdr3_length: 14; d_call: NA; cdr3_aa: CASTEGGHPSAQHF; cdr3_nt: TGTGCCAGTACAGAAGGGGGACACCCAAGCGCCCAGCATTTT
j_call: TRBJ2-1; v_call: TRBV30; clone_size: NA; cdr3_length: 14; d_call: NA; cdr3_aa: CAWSVRTSWNEQFF; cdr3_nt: TGTGCCTGGAGTGTACGAACTAGTTGGAATGAGCAGTTCTTC